What follows are 32 T cell receptor beta chains derived from one specimen sequenced in a study of blood T cell repertoires in COVID-19. The table came from immunoSEQ multiplex PCR; TCRdb's copy has only in-frame clones and leaves some out. The sample lists about 90,000 clones; less than 95% were seen once. The specimen was peripheral blood. Every receptor here comes from a man aged 45-65 years with acute or convalescent COVID-19.

This sequence joins TRBV30 and TRBJ2-2; maybe TRBD1 (6 bases). The V end was cut by 4 bases, the J end by 1 base, with 7 bases between. Germline CDR1 reads GTSNPN; CDR2 reads SVGIG (reference sequence). CDR3 length equals 13 residues. The CDR3 sequence is CAWTGQNTGELFF. The CDR3 DNA follows: TGTGCCTGGACGGGACAGAACACCGGGGAGCTGTTTTTT.

The CDR3 loop reads CASSQDRGTLHF. The CDR3 DNA reads as TGTGCCAGCAGCCAAGATCGAGGCACCCTCCACTTT. This chain joins TRBV14 and TRBJ1-6; D uncertain. There are 12 residues in the CDR3. The ends were cut back, 0 bases at V and 14 bases at J, with 8 bases in the middle. The V gene's germline CDR1 is SGHDN and CDR2 FVKESK. Based on the CDR3 plus reference TRBV14 and TRBJ1-6, the full variable domain is EAGVTQFPSHSVIEKGQTVTLRCDPISGHDNLYWYRRVMGKEIKFLLHFVKESKQDESGMPNNRFLAERTGGTYSTLKVQPAELEDSGVYFCASSQDRGTLHFGNGTRLTVT.

J is TRBJ1-1 and V is TRBV4-3, with D tentatively TRBD1 (6 bases). V lost 0 bases and J 0 bases, leaving 8 bases between the germline ends. The CDR3 is 15 residues long. Looked up from germline, CDR1 is LGHNA and CDR2 is YSLEER. CDR3 region: CASSQETGVNTEAFF. The DNA for the CDR3 is TGCGCCAGCAGCCAAGAGACAGGTGTGAACACTGAAGCTTTCTTT.

V is TRBV3-1 (or the pseudogene TRBV3-2) and J is TRBJ1-6; possibly TRBD1 for D (6 bases). The CDR3 contains 16 residues. The V gene lost 0 bases and the J gene lost 3 bases, with 9 bases spanning the gap. Germline CDR1 LGHDT, CDR2 YNNKEL (reference sequence). The CDR3 loop reads CASSQEGAGYNSPLHF. DNA of the CDR3: TGTGCCAGCAGCCAAGAGGGGGCCGGCTATAATTCACCCCTCCACTTT.

This clone was detected only once. The chain links TRBV30 to TRBJ1-5, with D uncertain. Trimming took 1 base from V and 7 from J, leaving 8 bases between them. CDR3 length: 12 amino acids. Germline CDR1 GTSNPN, CDR2 SVGIG (reference sequence). The CDR3 spells CAWSAQRQPQHF. The CDR3 region has the DNA TGTGCCTGGAGTGCCCAGAGGCAGCCCCAGCATTTT.

The rearrangement links TRBV5-4 to TRBJ2-5; tentatively, D is TRBD2 (6 bases). The CDR3 covers 12 residues. The V end lost 4 bases, the J end lost 7 bases, and 11 bases lay between the germline ends. Germline-derived CDR1 and CDR2 are SGHNT and YYREEE (reference sequence). The CDR3 protein is CASSPGGGTQYF. CDR3 bases: TGTGCCAGCAGCCCCGGGGGAGGGACCCAGTACTTC.

This clone appeared a single time. The chain is built from TRBV6-5 and TRBJ2-7; no clear D gene. The CDR3 sequence is 13 residues long. V was trimmed by 6 bases and J by 1 base, leaving 10 bases between them. Germline V gene sequence: CDR1 MNHEY, CDR2 SVGAGI. The CDR3 sequence is CASRRIGSYEQYF. DNA of the CDR3: TGTGCCAGCAGGAGGATTGGGTCCTACGAGCAGTACTTC.

This clone was counted once. The J gene is TRBJ1-1, the V gene TRBV27; TRBD1 matches 11 bases. The CDR3 has 14 residues. V lost 4 bases, J lost 4 bases, and 2 bases stayed unmatched. Per the germline V gene, CDR1 is MNHEY and CDR2 is SMNVEV (reference sequence). The DNA of the CDR3 is TGTGCCAGCAGTTGGGGGACAGGGGGCACTGAAGCTTTCTTT. This translates into CASSWGTGGTEAFF.

V usage is TRBV5-1 and J usage is TRBJ2-3, with TRBD2 matching over 9 bases. V was pared by 3 bases and J by 6 bases, with 20 bases of the junction left unmatched. The CDR3 loop spans 19 amino acids. Germline V gene sequence: CDR1 SGHRS, CDR2 YFSETQ. The CDR3 loop reads CASSSPRSGSGRSGDTQYF. The CDR3 nucleotides are TGCGCCAGCAGCTCCCCGCGCTCGGGTAGCGGGAGATCGGGGGATACGCAGTATTTT.

The chain employs TRBV5-5 and TRBJ2-1; 8 bases fit TRBD1. Germline CDR1 SGHKS, CDR2 YYEKEE (reference sequence). The length of the CDR3 is 16 residues. V trimming: 1 base; J trimming: 2 bases; junction bases outside the gene matches: 5. The CDR3 reads CASSLTGTGTYNEQFF. In DNA, the CDR3 is TGTGCCAGCAGCTTGACCGGGACAGGCACCTACAATGAGCAGTTCTTC.

This clone has just one count. The chain is built from TRBV12-5 and TRBJ1-3, with 12 bases matching TRBD1. The CDR3 is 17 residues long. Germline V CDR1 and CDR2: LGHNT, FRNRAP. The J segment lost 5 bases and the V segment lost 0 bases, leaving 5 bases of the junction unmatched. The CDR3, as DNA: TGTGCTAGTGGTTTGGTATCTGGGACAGGGGGCAGAAACACCATATATTTT. As protein: CASGLVSGTGGRNTIYF.

This rearrangement joins TRBV2 to TRBJ1-5, with a possible D match to TRBD1 (5 bases). CDR3 length: 14 amino acids. The ends were cut back, 4 bases at V and 3 bases at J, with 10 bases in the middle. Germline loops: CDR1 SNHLY, CDR2 FYNNEI. The CDR3 nucleotides read TGTGCCAGCAGTGCTGAAGGGGCCAATCAGCCCCAGCATTTT. Translation: CASSAEGANQPQHF.

The chain joins TRBV12-3 or TRBV12-4 to TRBJ2-6; D gene uncertain. The CDR3 totals 13 residues. Trimming pared 10 bases from V and 0 bases from J, leaving 7 bases between. The CDR3 DNA is TGTGCCATCTCGTACTCTGGGGCCAACGTCCTGACTTTC. The encoded protein is CAISYSGANVLTF.

The CDR3 here is CASSVRLADTYNEQFF. As DNA, the CDR3 is TGTGCCAGCAGCGTCCGACTAGCGGACACCTACAATGAGCAGTTCTTC. The chain links TRBV21-1 to TRBJ2-1; the tabulated D call, TRBD2, remains unverified against the DNA. TRBV21-1 is noted as a pseudogene. The CDR3 spans 16 residues.

V usage is TRBV6-5 and J usage is TRBJ1-1, with D hard to call. CDR1 and CDR2 from the germline V gene are MNHEY and SVGAGI. Trimming took off 7 bases at V and 4 bases at J, with 13 bases between the two ends. The CDR3 contains 13 residues. CDR3 loop: CASTPPHSTEAFF. In DNA, the CDR3 is TGTGCCAGCACCCCGCCACATTCCACTGAAGCTTTCTTT.

This chain links TRBV6-6 with TRBJ2-3, with 8 bases fitting TRBD2. In germline, CDR1 is MNHNY, CDR2 SVGAGI (reference sequence). CDR3 length equals 14 residues. V dropped 6 bases and J dropped 2; count of bases not matched to a gene: 4. The CDR3 sequence: CASSRSGNTDTQYF. In DNA, the CDR3 is TGTGCCAGCAGCCGTAGCGGGAACACAGATACGCAGTATTTT.

The chain uses TRBV14 and TRBJ1-2; no definite D call. Between the trimmed V and J ends, which lost 4 bases and 0 bases, there was a span of 6 bases. Germline CDR1 is SGHDN and CDR2 is FVKESK. This CDR3 spans 13 amino acids. DNA of the CDR3: TGTGCCAGCAGCCCCCACACTAACTATGGCTACACCTTC. Translating it yields CASSPHTNYGYTF.

V usage is TRBV15 and J usage is TRBJ2-7; D is perhaps TRBD1 (5 bases). The CDR3 is 14 residues long. Trimming took off 1 base at V and 3 bases at J, with 10 bases between the two ends. Germline assignment: CDR1 LNHNV and CDR2 YYDKDF (reference sequence). Here the CDR3 DNA reads TGTGCCACCAGCAGAGCAGGGTACCTCTACGAGCAGTACTTC. Its protein product is CATSRAGYLYEQYF.

Remarks on this clone: An end of the junction does not agree with germline; a read error may underlie this. The gene calls are TRBV9 and TRBJ2-1; TRBD2 matches 8 bases. Germline V gives CDR1 SGDLS, CDR2 YYNGEE. This CDR3 region has 17 residues. The CDR3 loop reads CASSAGGGPAGYSEQFF. For the CDR3, the DNA is TGTGCCAGCAGCGCGGGGGGGGGTCCCGCCGGCTACAGTGAGCAGTTCTTC.

The chain is built from TRBV2 and TRBJ2-1; 8 bases map to TRBD2. The CDR3 extends over 13 amino acids. V shed 6 bases and J 6 bases; nucleotides not matched to a gene: 4. Germline V CDR1 and CDR2: SNHLY, FYNNEI. CDR3 residues: CASRATSGNEQFF. Written as DNA, the CDR3 is TGTGCCAGCAGGGCCACTAGCGGCAATGAGCAGTTCTTC.

This clone was detected only once. V and J are TRBV27 and TRBJ1-6; D not certain. The germline CDR1 and CDR2 sequences are MNHEY and SMNVEV (reference sequence). The V and J ends lost 2 bases and 9 bases respectively, with 20 bases between them. This CDR3 is built from 17 residues. As DNA, the CDR3 is TGTGCCAGCAGTTTACGACCCGAAGCAAGGAGGGTTTCACCCCTCCACTTT. Its protein is CASSLRPEARRVSPLHF.

The rearrangement uses TRBV5-6 and TRBJ1-6, with TRBD1 as a possible D gene (5 bases). CDR3 length: 17 residues. V lost 1 base and J 7 bases, leaving 18 bases between the germline ends. Germline V gene lookup returns CDR1 SGHDT and CDR2 YYEEEE. The CDR3 DNA reads as TGTGCCAGCAGCTTGTTGCAGTTGGGGGGAAACAATTCACCCCTCCACTTT. It translates to CASSLLQLGGNNSPLHF.

This clone was found once. The gene calls are TRBV27 and TRBJ1-1; possibly TRBD1 for D (6 bases). Deletions cut 5 bases from V and 6 bases from J, with 16 bases between. The germline CDR1 and CDR2 sequences are MNHEY and SMNVEV (reference sequence). The CDR3 length is 14 residues. The CDR3 loop is CASSTYDRIPEAFF. As DNA, the CDR3 is TGTGCCAGCAGTACTTACGACAGGATACCTGAAGCTTTCTTT.

The gene calls are TRBV5-1 and TRBJ2-1, with D tentatively TRBD2 (6 bases). The germline gives CDR1 SGHRS, CDR2 YFSETQ. The CDR3 loop spans 17 amino acids. V was clipped by 5 bases and J by 6 bases, with 24 bases between them. CDR3 bases: TGCGCCAGCAGTTCTAGGGTGGTGGGAGAGGGACTCAATGAGCAGTTCTTC. It is translated as CASSSRVVGEGLNEQFF.

The chain joins TRBV18 to TRBJ1-3, with 8 bases identical to TRBD1. CDR3 length equals 15 residues. The germline gives CDR1 KGHSH, CDR2 LQKENI. Trimming cost V 3 bases and J 3 bases; bases outside gene matches: 4. The CDR3 DNA follows: TGTGCCAGCTCACCTACTGACAGGGGTGGAAACACCATATATTTT. This encodes CASSPTDRGGNTIYF.

The table lists this clone with a count of one. The J gene is TRBJ2-7, the V gene TRBV7-9, with 8 positions matching TRBD2. The CDR3 runs 17 residues. Trimming at V came to 1 base and at J to 2 bases, leaving 10 bases not matched to a gene. The V gene's germline CDR1 is SEHNR and CDR2 FQNEAQ (reference sequence). Here the CDR3 reads CASSLVGIAGIPYEQYF. For the CDR3, the DNA is TGTGCCAGCAGCTTAGTGGGAATAGCGGGGATACCCTACGAGCAGTACTTC.

The CDR3 sequence: CASSPSLADYQWKQYF. The DNA for the CDR3 is TGTGCCAGCAGCCCATCCCTAGCGGACTACCAGTGGAAGCAGTACTTC. This sequence joins TRBV27 and TRBJ2-7; 7 nucleotides align to TRBD2. V was pared by 6 bases and J by 8 bases, with 19 bases of the junction left unmatched. The CDR3 is made up of 16 amino acids. Germline V gives CDR1 MNHEY, CDR2 SMNVEV (reference sequence).

This clone was recorded once. The chain has TRBV27 and TRBJ1-4; 9 bases map to TRBD1. The junction had 7 bases not matched to a gene; V was cut back by 3 bases and J by 8 bases. CDR1 is MNHEY and CDR2 is SMNVEV in the germline V gene (reference sequence). The CDR3 extends over 15 amino acids. CDR3: CASSFEGQGREKLFF. CDR3 DNA: TGTGCCAGCAGTTTTGAGGGACAGGGTCGCGAAAAACTGTTTTTT.

Regarding this clone: Mismatch with germline at one junction end may stem from a read error. The J gene is TRBJ2-5, the V gene TRBV2; 10 nucleotides line up with TRBD2. Per the germline V gene, CDR1 is SNHLY and CDR2 is FYNNEI. CDR3 length: 13 residues. DNA for the CDR3: TGTGCCAGCACTGAAGCGGGAGGGGAGACCCAGTACTTC. Translation: CASTEAGGETQYF. The full variable domain, with the rest looked up from reference TRBV2 and TRBJ2-5, is EPEVTQTPSHQVTQMGQEVILRCVPISNHLYFYWYRQILGQKVEFLVSFYNNEISEKSEIFDDQFSVERPDGSNFTLKIRSTKLEDSAMYFCASTEAGGETQYFGPGTRLLVL.

This rearrangement joins TRBV27 to TRBJ2-5; 12 bases line up with TRBD2. CDR1 is MNHEY, CDR2 SMNVEV, per germline (reference sequence). The CDR3 length is 16 residues. Unmatched junction bases numbered 5, after V lost 4 bases and J lost 2 bases. Written as DNA, the CDR3 is TGTGCCAGCAGTTACACCGGACTAGCGGGACAAGAGACCCAGTACTTC. Translation: CASSYTGLAGQETQYF.

This chain joins TRBV4-3 and TRBJ1-1, with D tentatively TRBD1 (5 bases). The CDR3 consists of 13 residues. Looked up from germline, CDR1 is LGHNA and CDR2 is YSLEER. Trimming removed 3 bases at V and 10 bases at J, with 15 bases between. The DNA of the CDR3 is TGCGCCAGCAGCCATTCAGTTCCAGGGATAGCTTTCTTT. This encodes CASSHSVPGIAFF.

The J gene is TRBJ2-7, the V gene TRBV11-2; 9 nucleotides match TRBD2. This CDR3 has 16 amino acids. Germline values: CDR1 SGHAT, CDR2 FQNNGV. Unmatched junction bases numbered 12, after V lost 5 bases and J lost 4 bases. The CDR3 DNA follows: TGTGCCAGCAGCCAGGAGGCTAGCGGGATAATATACGAGCAGTACTTC. Its protein product is CASSQEASGIIYEQYF.